These T cell receptor beta chains were read from a single sample in a study of shared clonotypes between healthy human individuals. Clones were sequenced by immunoSEQ multiplex PCR, and TCRdb holds only the in-frame ones, with some missing. The table includes about 480,000 clones, about four fifths detected once. The sequencing input was PBMCs. The origin of the receptors is a woman aged 40 to 49 in good health. Some clones in this sample may be carry-over from other donors' samples. CDR3s leave out the opening cysteine and the closing phenylalanine or tryptophan.

CDR3	V	J
ASSLPGVETQY	TRBV5-4	TRBJ2-5
ASSDFGRGNTGELF	TRBV2	TRBJ2-2
ASSLPGQGARGELF	TRBV28	TRBJ2-2
ASSLYPTGTGIETQY	TRBV27	TRBJ2-5
ASSLYMYRNEKLF	TRBV5-6	TRBJ1-4
ASSGHRGLDEQY	TRBV9	TRBJ2-7
ASSQTQLNYGYT	TRBV4-1	TRBJ1-2
ASSLYPGTVNTEAF	TRBV7-9	TRBJ1-1
ASSLVGQDGPYGYT	TRBV28	TRBJ1-2
ASQGLRPYEQY	TRBV19	TRBJ2-7
AWSEGQGLLGELF	TRBV30	TRBJ2-2
ASSLLRGNEQY	TRBV7-7	TRBJ2-7
ASSGQGSGNTIY	TRBV2	TRBJ1-3
ASRGPRGDTQY	TRBV28	TRBJ2-3
ASSSDRAPTDTQY	TRBV5-5	TRBJ2-3
AWKRGRASYEQY	TRBV30	TRBJ2-7
ASSPPGTSAKETQY	TRBV18	TRBJ2-5
ASSLPNLAGTDTQY	TRBV5-1	TRBJ2-3
ASSQAGRIH	TRBV14	TRBJ2-7
ASSVEADSTDTQY	TRBV9	TRBJ2-3
ASSILRGDGTNTGELF	TRBV18	TRBJ2-2
ASRARYLIGEHTEAF	TRBV2	TRBJ1-1
ASSLRFEKLF	TRBV28	TRBJ1-4
ASSLTSNSLIEQY	TRBV5-1	TRBJ2-7
ASSSGTSMNEQF	TRBV6-6	TRBJ2-1
ASSLATGVVAYEQY	TRBV5-1	TRBJ2-7
SVSGRNPEQY	TRBV29-1	TRBJ2-7
ASSPGAPYEQY	TRBV19	TRBJ2-7
ASRTGGYGEKLF	TRBV28	TRBJ1-4
ASGSQGTNEKLF	TRBV12-5	TRBJ1-4
ASSGTGGAHEQY	TRBV2	-
ASSRTTDTQY	TRBV7-2	TRBJ2-3
ASRAGLAGVTDTQY	TRBV7-2	TRBJ2-3
ASSLLAGYTYEQY	TRBV11-2	TRBJ2-7
ASSLSGLDTQY	TRBV27	TRBJ2-3
ASSQERASDTQY	TRBV4-2	TRBJ2-3
ASSLGPGGSGRRYEQY	TRBV7-9	TRBJ2-7
ASSEGAAYSGNTIY	TRBV14	TRBJ1-3
ASSPPGWDRDEKLF	TRBV7-9	TRBJ1-4
ASSLALAAGTDTQY	TRBV7-9	TRBJ2-3
ASSMTGGLGYGYT	TRBV6-1	TRBJ1-2
ASSPRRNYGYT	TRBV28	TRBJ1-2
ASSEPSGRASYNEQF	TRBV25-1	TRBJ2-1
ASSTPSGRADTQY	TRBV6-5	TRBJ2-3
ASSPGLTEGAQY	TRBV5-6	TRBJ2-7
ASSGGTTSTDTQY	TRBV6-4	TRBJ2-3
SVEDVGPEGYT	TRBV29-1	TRBJ1-2
ASSLGPSKDSYEQY	TRBV5-1	TRBJ2-7
ASTKTSGHNEQF	TRBV7-2	TRBJ2-1
AWSPLDREQY	TRBV30	TRBJ2-7
ASSYGGKTYEQY	TRBV6-5	TRBJ2-7
ASSRGVPSQSGELF	TRBV18	TRBJ2-2
AWSVSRDYGYT	TRBV30	TRBJ1-2
ASSYGRENEQY	TRBV6-6	TRBJ2-7
ASRRAGAGSSYEQY	TRBV7-2	-